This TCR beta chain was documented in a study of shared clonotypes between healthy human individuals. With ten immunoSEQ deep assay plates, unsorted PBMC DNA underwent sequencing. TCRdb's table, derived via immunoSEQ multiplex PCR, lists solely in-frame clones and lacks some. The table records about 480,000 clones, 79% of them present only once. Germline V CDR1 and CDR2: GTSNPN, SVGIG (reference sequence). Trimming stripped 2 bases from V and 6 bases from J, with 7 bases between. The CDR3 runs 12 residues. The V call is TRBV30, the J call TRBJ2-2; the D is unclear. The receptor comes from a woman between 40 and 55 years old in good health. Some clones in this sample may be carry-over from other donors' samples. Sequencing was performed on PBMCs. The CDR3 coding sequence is TGTGCCTGGAGTTTAACGGCCGGGGAGCTGTTTTTT. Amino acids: CAWSLTAGELFF.